Each of the 28 T cell receptor beta chains below was sequenced from the same sample in a study of blood T cell repertoires in COVID-19. Generated by immunoSEQ multiplex PCR, the TCRdb table keeps only in-frame clones and is missing some. The sample comprises approximately 230,000 clones, around 89% of which are singletons, and around 4% rests with the top ten. The specimen sequenced was PBMCs or T cells enriched from blood (not recorded which). The origin of the receptors is a woman under 40 who had recovered from COVID-19.

The J gene is TRBJ1-1, the V gene TRBV6-6; D remains ambiguous. V was pared by 7 bases and J by 6 bases, with 21 bases between. Germline V gene data show CDR1 as MNHNY and CDR2 as SVGAGI (reference sequence). The CDR3 spans 15 residues. DNA of the CDR3: TGTGCCAGCACCCCGCCGACCAGACGGGGAGCTGAAGCTTTCTTT. It is translated as CASTPPTRRGAEAFF.

The chain combines TRBV21-1 with TRBJ2-5; the table's D call, TRBD1, has no DNA check behind it. TRBV21-1 constitutes a pseudogene. This CDR3 has 14 amino acids. CDR3 nucleotides: TGTGCCAGCAGCGCAGACAGGCACCAAGAGACCCAGTACTTC. Translation gives CASSADRHQETQYF.

CDR3 bases: TGTGCCAGCAGCTCCGGGAATTACTACGAGCAGTACTTC. It translates to CASSSGNYYEQYF. The chain uses TRBV7-9 and TRBJ2-7, with D tentatively TRBD2 (5 bases). Trimming pared 4 bases from V and 3 bases from J, leaving 10 bases between. The CDR3 spans 13 residues. Germline assignment: CDR1 SEHNR and CDR2 FQNEAQ (reference sequence).

This clone was counted between two and nine times. This chain links TRBV19 with TRBJ1-6; TRBD1 matches at 9 bases. V lost 5 bases to trimming and J lost 6 bases; unmatched junction nucleotides: 8. Germline-derived CDR1 and CDR2 are LNHDA and SQIVND (reference sequence). CDR3 length: 16 residues. CDR3 DNA sequence: TGTGCCAGTAGTTTTAACAGGGGGCGCGTTAATTCACCCCTCCACTTT. It is translated as CASSFNRGRVNSPLHF.

The rearrangement uses TRBV10-2 and TRBJ1-2; D gene unclear. CDR3 length: 17 residues. Germline loops: CDR1 WSHSY, CDR2 SAAADI. Trimming pared 5 bases from V and 4 bases from J, leaving 23 bases between. CDR3 sequence (DNA): TGCGCCAGCAGTCGGCTTTTTGAACAGAGAGACACCTATGGCTACACCTTC. This gives the protein CASSRLFEQRDTYGYTF.

The V call is TRBV7-2, the J call TRBJ2-2; TRBD1 agrees at 7 bases. Trimming at V came to 1 base and at J to 4 bases, leaving 3 bases not matched to a gene. This CDR3 has 15 amino acids. Per the germline V gene, CDR1 is SGHTA and CDR2 is FQGNSA. CDR3 loop: CASSLVGQSTGELFF. Written as DNA, the CDR3 is TGTGCCAGCAGCTTAGTGGGACAGTCCACCGGGGAGCTGTTTTTT.

The rearrangement joins TRBV28 to TRBJ2-1; the match to TRBD1 covers 9 bases. Germline-derived CDR1 and CDR2 are MDHEN and SYDVKM. The CDR3 is made up of 15 amino acids. Trimming cost V 3 bases and J 7 bases; bases outside gene matches: 7. CDR3 region: CASSLSGTGKNEQFF. CDR3 coding DNA: TGTGCCAGCAGTTTGTCCGGGACAGGGAAAAATGAGCAGTTCTTC.

The V call is TRBV3-1 (or the pseudogene TRBV3-2), the J call TRBJ1-1; D not certain. Germline CDR1 is LGHDT and CDR2 is YNNKEL (reference sequence). The CDR3 totals 13 residues. V shed 2 bases and J shed 5 bases, with 9 bases lying between them. The CDR3 loop reads CASSQSRATEAFF. Written as DNA, the CDR3 is TGTGCCAGCAGCCAATCGAGGGCTACTGAAGCTTTCTTT.

This chain links TRBV2 with TRBJ1-1; a possible D gene is TRBD1 (5 bases). Germline lookup yields CDR1 SNHLY and CDR2 FYNNEI. The CDR3 sequence is 15 residues long. V was cut by 3 bases and J by 1 base, with 12 bases left in between. The CDR3 spells CASSEQGWGNTEAFF. CDR3 DNA sequence: TGTGCCAGCAGTGAGCAGGGATGGGGGAACACTGAAGCTTTCTTT.

The chain is built from TRBV24-1 and TRBJ2-7; 7 nucleotides line up with TRBD2. The CDR3 runs to 13 residues. Germline assignment: CDR1 KGHDR and CDR2 SFDVKD. J lost 0 bases, V lost 5 bases, and 0 bases had no gene match. The CDR3 DNA sequence: TGTGCCACCAGTGGCGGGAGCTCCTACGAGCAGTACTTC. Translation gives CATSGGSSYEQYF.

V usage is TRBV6-5 and J usage is TRBJ2-7; D possibly corresponds to TRBD1 (5 bases). Germline V gene lookup returns CDR1 MNHEY and CDR2 SVGAGI. V was cut by 5 bases and J by 4 bases, with 9 bases left in between. The CDR3 sequence is 12 residues long. CDR3 loop: CASSRTGYEQYF. CDR3 bases: TGTGCCAGCAGTAGAACAGGTTACGAGCAGTACTTC.

The J gene is TRBJ1-2, the V gene TRBV9; D is unresolved. The CDR3 length is 14 residues. The germline V gene encodes CDR1 SGDLS and CDR2 YYNGEE. The V gene lost 0 bases and the J gene lost 4 bases, with 10 bases spanning the gap. DNA for the CDR3: TGTGCCAGCAGCGTAGGAGGAGGCCTCTATGGCTACACCTTC. As protein: CASSVGGGLYGYTF.

This clone was detected only once. The rearrangement uses TRBV10-3 and TRBJ2-3, with 7 positions matching TRBD2. J lost 3 bases, V lost 0 bases, and 3 bases had no gene match. The length of the CDR3 is 15 residues. CDR1 is ENHRY and CDR2 is SYGVKD in the germline V gene. The CDR3 DNA follows: TGTGCCATCAGTGAGTCGCCTAGCGGAACAGATACGCAGTATTTT. Translation: CAISESPSGTDTQYF.

CDR3 region: CASSLAGGGTEAFF. The CDR3 coding sequence is TGTGCCAGCAGCTTGGCGGGGGGGGGCACTGAAGCTTTCTTT. The chain is built from TRBV5-5 and TRBJ1-1; D is possibly TRBD1 (5 bases). Germline V CDR1 and CDR2: SGHKS, YYEKEE (reference sequence). The CDR3 is made up of 14 amino acids. Trimming cost V 0 bases and J 4 bases, with 10 bases left between them.

This clone was recorded only once. The chain employs TRBV18 and TRBJ1-6; D is possibly TRBD1 (6 bases). The ends were cut back, 4 bases at V and 0 bases at J, with 10 bases in the middle. Germline V CDR1 and CDR2: KGHSH, LQKENI. The CDR3 sequence is 16 residues long. The CDR3 bases are TGTGCCAGCTCACGGACAGCCTCCTCCTATAATTCACCCCTCCACTTT. Translating it yields CASSRTASSYNSPLHF.

This clone was recorded only once. V usage is TRBV5-8 and J usage is TRBJ1-6; D not certain. The germline V gene encodes CDR1 SGHTS and CDR2 YDEGEE. Trimming pared 4 bases from V and 6 bases from J, leaving 5 bases between. The length of the CDR3 is 12 residues. The CDR3 protein is CASSLLNSPLHF. CDR3 sequence (DNA): TGTGCCAGCAGCCTTCTTAATTCACCCCTCCACTTT.

The chain has TRBV28 and TRBJ1-2; TRBD1 matches 8 bases. The CDR3 has 17 amino acids. Germline V gives CDR1 MDHEN, CDR2 SYDVKM. V was pared by 3 bases and J by 8 bases, with 17 bases of the junction left unmatched. CDR3 loop: CASSLAGRTGPSEGYTF. The CDR3 region has the DNA TGTGCCAGCAGTTTGGCCGGAAGGACAGGGCCCTCTGAGGGCTACACCTTC.

The chain couples TRBV4-2 to TRBJ1-2; 9 nucleotides align to TRBD1. Germline V gives CDR1 LGHNA, CDR2 YNFKEQ. This CDR3 has 17 amino acids. V lost 6 bases, J lost 9 bases, and 20 bases stayed unmatched. Here the CDR3 reads CASSLDAYRGRMDRYTF. The DNA of the CDR3 is TGTGCCAGCAGTCTCGATGCATACAGGGGGCGTATGGACCGCTACACCTTC.

The genes are TRBV3-1 (or the pseudogene TRBV3-2) and TRBJ2-7; no reliable D call. V lost 0 bases and J 5 bases, leaving 11 bases between the germline ends. The CDR3 is made up of 14 amino acids. Germline V CDR1 and CDR2: LGHDT, YNNKEL (reference sequence). This CDR3 is CASSQDLRVDEQYF. CDR3 DNA sequence: TGTGCCAGCAGCCAAGATCTCCGGGTCGACGAGCAGTACTTC.

The chain recombines TRBV30 with TRBJ2-4; D is uncertain. V lost 1 base, J lost 0 bases, and 10 bases lay in between. Germline CDR1 and CDR2: GTSNPN and SVGIG (reference sequence). There are 15 residues in the CDR3. CDR3 DNA: TGTGCCTGGAGTGGAGTTACTATAGCCAAAAACATTCAGTACTTC. The encoded protein is CAWSGVTIAKNIQYF. The whole variable domain, filled in from reference TRBV30 and TRBJ2-4, reads SQTIHQWPATLVQPVGSPLSLECTVEGTSNPNLYWYRQAAGRGLQLLFYSVGIGQISSEVPQNLSASRPQDRQFILSSKKLLLSDSGFYLCAWSGVTIAKNIQYFGAGTRLSVL.

The table lists this clone with a few counts. This chain uses TRBV6-5 with TRBJ2-7, with no clear D. The germline CDR1 and CDR2 sequences are MNHEY and SVGAGI. V was clipped by 5 bases and J by 3 bases, with 5 bases between them. The CDR3 runs to 11 residues. The CDR3 loop is CASSRLYEQYF. CDR3 DNA sequence: TGTGCCAGCAGTCGACTCTACGAGCAGTACTTC.

The chain joins TRBV13 to TRBJ1-1, with D hard to call. Germline lookup yields CDR1 PRHDT and CDR2 FYEKMQ (reference sequence). The CDR3 consists of 15 residues. V lost 6 bases and J lost 2, with 16 bases in between. CDR3 sequence (DNA): TGTGCCAGCAGATTCTCAGGTCAGCTAAACACTGAAGCTTTCTTT. This encodes CASRFSGQLNTEAFF. The variable domain in full, with the rest retrieved from reference TRBV13 and TRBJ1-1, is AAGVIQSPRHLIKEKRETATLKCYPIPRHDTVYWYQQGPGQDPQFLISFYEKMQSDKGSIPDRFSAQQFSDYHSELNMSSLELGDSALYFCASRFSGQLNTEAFFGQGTRLTVV.

The chain links TRBV27 to TRBJ1-1, with no clear D. CDR1 and CDR2 from the germline V gene are MNHEY and SMNVEV (reference sequence). Trimming shortened V by 0 bases and J by 0 bases, and 11 bases separated the two germline ends. The CDR3 length is 16 residues. In DNA form, the CDR3 reads TGTGCCAGCAGTTTATCGCGGACTCGGATGAACACTGAAGCTTTCTTT. Its translation: CASSLSRTRMNTEAFF.

With regard to this clone: Distinct nucleotide sequences in the sample also encode this CDR3. The chain combines TRBV7-3 with TRBJ2-6, with a tentative D call TRBD1 (7 bases). Germline CDR1 and CDR2: SGHTA and FQGTGA. The CDR3 extends over 18 amino acids. V gave up 1 base and J gave up 0 bases, with 13 bases separating them. The CDR3 here is CASSLRAGGISGANVLTF. Written as DNA, the CDR3 is TGTGCCAGCAGCTTAAGGGCAGGGGGGATCTCTGGGGCCAACGTCCTGACTTTC.

V and J are TRBV28 and TRBJ2-1, with 8 bases matching TRBD2. The CDR3 totals 14 residues. The germline V gene encodes CDR1 MDHEN and CDR2 SYDVKM. V trimming: 6 bases; J trimming: 2 bases; junction bases outside the gene matches: 3. For the CDR3, the DNA is TGTGCCAGCAGCCTGCGGGGGGCCTACAATGAGCAGTTCTTC. It translates to CASSLRGAYNEQFF.

This clone occurred a few times. This rearrangement joins TRBV28 to TRBJ2-7, with 12 bases fitting TRBD2. The ends lost 3 bases at V and 0 bases at J; junction bases unmatched: 6. The CDR3 length is 17 residues. Germline V gene lookup returns CDR1 MDHEN and CDR2 SYDVKM. CDR3 nucleotide sequence: TGTGCCAGCAGTTTGCCACTGACTAGCGGGAGCTCCTACGAGCAGTACTTC. This encodes CASSLPLTSGSSYEQYF.

The chain links TRBV19 to TRBJ2-5; 13 bases are a match to TRBD2. Germline CDR1 LNHDA, CDR2 SQIVND (reference sequence). This CDR3 region has 16 residues. Trimming at V came to 5 bases and at J to 4 bases, leaving 7 bases not matched to a gene. CDR3 protein: CASSFGLAGEGETQYF. The CDR3 DNA is TGTGCCAGTAGTTTTGGACTAGCGGGAGAGGGAGAGACCCAGTACTTC.

The chain joins TRBV21-1 to TRBJ1-2. TRBV21-1 is shown as a pseudogene. The CDR3 length is 15 residues. The CDR3 bases are TGTGCCAGCAGCAAAGGACGCACTAGGTGGTATGGCTACACCTTC. This translates into CASSKGRTRWYGYTF.